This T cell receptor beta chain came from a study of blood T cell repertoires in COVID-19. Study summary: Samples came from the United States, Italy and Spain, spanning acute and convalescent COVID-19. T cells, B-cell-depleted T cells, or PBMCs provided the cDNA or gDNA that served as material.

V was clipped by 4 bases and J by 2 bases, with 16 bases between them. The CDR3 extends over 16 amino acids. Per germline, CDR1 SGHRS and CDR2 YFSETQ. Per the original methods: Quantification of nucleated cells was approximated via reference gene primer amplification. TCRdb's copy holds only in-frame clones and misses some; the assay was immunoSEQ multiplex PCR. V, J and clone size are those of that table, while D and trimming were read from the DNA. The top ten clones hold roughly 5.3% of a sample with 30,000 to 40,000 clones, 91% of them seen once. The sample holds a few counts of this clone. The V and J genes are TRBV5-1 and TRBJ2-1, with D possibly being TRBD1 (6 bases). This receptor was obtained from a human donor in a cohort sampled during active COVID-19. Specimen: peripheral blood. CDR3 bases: TGCGCCAGCAGCCTACTTACAGGGAACCCCTACAATGAGCAGTTCTTC. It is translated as CASSLLTGNPYNEQFF. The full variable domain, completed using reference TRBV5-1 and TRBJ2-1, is KAGVTQTPRYLIKTRGQQVTLSCSPISGHRSVSWYQQTPGQGLQFLFEYFSETQRNKGNFPGRFSGRQFSNSRSEMNVSTLELGDSALYLCASSLLTGNPYNEQFFGPGTRLTVL.